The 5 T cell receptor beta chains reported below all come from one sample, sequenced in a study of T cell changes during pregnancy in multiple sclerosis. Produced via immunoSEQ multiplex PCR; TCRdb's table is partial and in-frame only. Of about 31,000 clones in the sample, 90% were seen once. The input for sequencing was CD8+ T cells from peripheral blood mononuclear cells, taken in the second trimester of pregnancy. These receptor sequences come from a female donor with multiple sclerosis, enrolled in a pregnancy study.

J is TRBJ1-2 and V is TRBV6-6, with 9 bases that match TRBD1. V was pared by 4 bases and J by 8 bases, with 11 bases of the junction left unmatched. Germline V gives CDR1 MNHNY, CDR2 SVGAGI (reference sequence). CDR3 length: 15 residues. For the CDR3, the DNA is TGTGCCAGCAGTTTCGGCCCGACAGGGGGAGACGGCTACACCTTC. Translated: CASSFGPTGGDGYTF.

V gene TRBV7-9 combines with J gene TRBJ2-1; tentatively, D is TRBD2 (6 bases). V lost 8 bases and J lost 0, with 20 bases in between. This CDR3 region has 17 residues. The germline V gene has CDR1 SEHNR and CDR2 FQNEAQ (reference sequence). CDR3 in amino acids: CASPPSGGPSSYNEQFF. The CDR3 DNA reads TGTGCCAGCCCCCCCTCTGGAGGGCCGAGCTCCTACAATGAGCAGTTCTTC.

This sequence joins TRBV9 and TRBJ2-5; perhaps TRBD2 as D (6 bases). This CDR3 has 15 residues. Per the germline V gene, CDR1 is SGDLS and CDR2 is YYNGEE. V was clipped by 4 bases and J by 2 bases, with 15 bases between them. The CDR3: CASSPPSGEQETQYF. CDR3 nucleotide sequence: TGTGCCAGCAGCCCACCCTCGGGAGAACAAGAGACCCAGTACTTC.

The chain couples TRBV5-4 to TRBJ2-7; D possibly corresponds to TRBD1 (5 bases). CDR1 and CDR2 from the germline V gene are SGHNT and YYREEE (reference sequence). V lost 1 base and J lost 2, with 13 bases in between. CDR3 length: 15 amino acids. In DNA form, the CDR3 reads TGTGCCAGCAGCTTGAGGCAGGGTAAAACCTACGAGCAGTACTTC. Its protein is CASSLRQGKTYEQYF.

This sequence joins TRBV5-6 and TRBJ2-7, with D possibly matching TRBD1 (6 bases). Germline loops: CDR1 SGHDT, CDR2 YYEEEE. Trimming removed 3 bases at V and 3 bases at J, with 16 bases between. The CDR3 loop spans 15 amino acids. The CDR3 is CASSSFDRMDYEQYF. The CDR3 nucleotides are TGTGCCAGCAGCTCGTTCGACAGGATGGACTACGAGCAGTACTTC.